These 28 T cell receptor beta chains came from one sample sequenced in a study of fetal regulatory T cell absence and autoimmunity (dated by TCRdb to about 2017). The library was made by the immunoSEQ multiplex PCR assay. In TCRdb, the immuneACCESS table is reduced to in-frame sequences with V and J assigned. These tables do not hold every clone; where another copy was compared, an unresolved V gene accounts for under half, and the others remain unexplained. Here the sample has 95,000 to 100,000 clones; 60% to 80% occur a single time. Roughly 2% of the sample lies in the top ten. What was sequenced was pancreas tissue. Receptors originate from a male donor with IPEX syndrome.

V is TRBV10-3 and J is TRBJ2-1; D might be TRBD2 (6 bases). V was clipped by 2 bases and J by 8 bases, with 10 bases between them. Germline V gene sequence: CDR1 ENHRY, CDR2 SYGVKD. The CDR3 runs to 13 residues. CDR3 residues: CAISEVGGDEQFF. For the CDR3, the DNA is TGTGCCATCAGTGAGGTGGGCGGGGATGAGCAGTTCTTC.

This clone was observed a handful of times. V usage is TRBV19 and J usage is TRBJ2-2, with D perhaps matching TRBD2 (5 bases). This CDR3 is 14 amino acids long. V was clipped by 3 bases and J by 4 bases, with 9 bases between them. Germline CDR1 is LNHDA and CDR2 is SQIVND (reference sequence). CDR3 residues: CASSIGESTGELFF. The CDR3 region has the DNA TGTGCCAGTAGTATCGGGGAGTCCACCGGGGAGCTGTTTTTT. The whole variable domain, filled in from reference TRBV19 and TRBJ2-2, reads DGGITQSPKYLFRKEGQNVTLSCEQNLNHDAMYWYRQDPGQGLRLIYYSQIVNDFQKGDIAEGYSVSREKKESFPLTVTSAQKNPTAFYLCASSIGESTGELFFGEGSRLTVL.

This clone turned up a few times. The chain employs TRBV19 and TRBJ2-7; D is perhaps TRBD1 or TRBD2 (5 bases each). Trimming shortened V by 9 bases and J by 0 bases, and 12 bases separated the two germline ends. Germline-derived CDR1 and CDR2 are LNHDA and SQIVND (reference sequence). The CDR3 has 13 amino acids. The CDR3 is CASRDPSSYEQYF. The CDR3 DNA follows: TGTGCCAGCCGGGACCCAAGCTCCTACGAGCAGTACTTC.

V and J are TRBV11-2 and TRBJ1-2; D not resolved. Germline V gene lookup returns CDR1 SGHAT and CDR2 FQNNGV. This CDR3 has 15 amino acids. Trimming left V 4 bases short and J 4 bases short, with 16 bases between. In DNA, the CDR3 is TGTGCCAGCAGCTCAGGAGAGGCGCTCCTCTATGGCTACACCTTC. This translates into CASSSGEALLYGYTF.

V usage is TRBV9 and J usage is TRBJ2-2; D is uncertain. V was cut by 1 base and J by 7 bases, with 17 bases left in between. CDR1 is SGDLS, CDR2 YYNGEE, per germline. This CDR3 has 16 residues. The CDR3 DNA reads TGTGCCAGCAGCGTACCCTCCCTTAGAGAAAACGGGGAGCTGTTTTTT. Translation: CASSVPSLRENGELFF.

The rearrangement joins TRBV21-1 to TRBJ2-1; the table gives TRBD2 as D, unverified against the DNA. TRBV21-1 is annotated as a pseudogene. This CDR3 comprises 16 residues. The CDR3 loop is CASSSRVGGFYNEQFF. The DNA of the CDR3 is TGTGCCAGCAGCTCGAGAGTAGGCGGATTCTACAATGAGCAGTTCTTC.

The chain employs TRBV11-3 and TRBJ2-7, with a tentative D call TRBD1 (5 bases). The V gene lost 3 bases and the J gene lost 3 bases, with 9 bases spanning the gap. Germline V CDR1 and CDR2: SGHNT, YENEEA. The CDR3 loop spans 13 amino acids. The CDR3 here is CASSFLGVYEQYF. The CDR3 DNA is TGTGCCAGCAGCTTCCTAGGGGTCTACGAGCAGTACTTC.

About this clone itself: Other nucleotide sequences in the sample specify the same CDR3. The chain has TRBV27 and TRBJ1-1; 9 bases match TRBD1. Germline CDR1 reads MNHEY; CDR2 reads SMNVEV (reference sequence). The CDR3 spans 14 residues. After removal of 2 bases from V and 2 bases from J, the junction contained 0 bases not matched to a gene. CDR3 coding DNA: TGTGCCAGCAGTTTAACAGGGGGCAACACTGAAGCTTTCTTT. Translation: CASSLTGGNTEAFF.

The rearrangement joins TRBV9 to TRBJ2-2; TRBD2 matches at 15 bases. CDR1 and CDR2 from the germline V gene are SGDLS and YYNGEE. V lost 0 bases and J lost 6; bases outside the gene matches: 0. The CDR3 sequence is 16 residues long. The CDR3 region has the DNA TGTGCCAGCAGCGTAGGGACTAGCGGGAGGGCCGGGGAGCTGTTTTTT. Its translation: CASSVGTSGRAGELFF.

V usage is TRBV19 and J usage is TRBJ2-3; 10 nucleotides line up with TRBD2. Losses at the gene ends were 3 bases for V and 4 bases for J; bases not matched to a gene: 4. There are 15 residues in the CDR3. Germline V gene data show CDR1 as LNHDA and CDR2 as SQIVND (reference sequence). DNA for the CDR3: TGTGCCAGTAGTATCGTAGCGGGAGGATCAGATACGCAGTATTTT. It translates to CASSIVAGGSDTQYF.

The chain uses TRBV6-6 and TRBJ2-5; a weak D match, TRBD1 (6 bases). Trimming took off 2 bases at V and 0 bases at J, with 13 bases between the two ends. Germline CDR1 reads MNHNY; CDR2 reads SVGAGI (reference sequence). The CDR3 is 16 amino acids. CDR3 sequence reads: CASSYQDSPYQETQYF. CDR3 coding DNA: TGTGCCAGCAGTTACCAGGACAGCCCGTACCAAGAGACCCAGTACTTC.

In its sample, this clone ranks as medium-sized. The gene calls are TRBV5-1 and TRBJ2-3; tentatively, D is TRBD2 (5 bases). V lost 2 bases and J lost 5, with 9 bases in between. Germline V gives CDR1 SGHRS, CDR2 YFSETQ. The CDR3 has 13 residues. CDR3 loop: CASSFNEGDTQYF. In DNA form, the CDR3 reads TGCGCCAGCAGCTTCAATGAGGGAGATACGCAGTATTTT.

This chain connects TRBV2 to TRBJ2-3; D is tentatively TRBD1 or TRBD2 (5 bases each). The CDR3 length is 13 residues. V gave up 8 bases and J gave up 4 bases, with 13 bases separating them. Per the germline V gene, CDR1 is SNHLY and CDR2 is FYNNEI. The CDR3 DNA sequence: TGTGCCAGCGGGGACGGTTTTCCAGATACGCAGTATTTT. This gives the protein CASGDGFPDTQYF.

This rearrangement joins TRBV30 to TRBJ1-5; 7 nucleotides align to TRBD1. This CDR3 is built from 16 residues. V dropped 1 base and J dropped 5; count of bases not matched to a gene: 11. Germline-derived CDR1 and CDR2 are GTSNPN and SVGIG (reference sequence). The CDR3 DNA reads TGTGCCTGGAGTGCCTACGCAGGGGGAATGGATCAGCCCCAGCATTTT. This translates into CAWSAYAGGMDQPQHF.

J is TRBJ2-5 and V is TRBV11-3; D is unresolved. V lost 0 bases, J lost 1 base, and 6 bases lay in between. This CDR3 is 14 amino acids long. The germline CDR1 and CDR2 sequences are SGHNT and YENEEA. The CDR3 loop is CASSLEAFQETQYF. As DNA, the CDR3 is TGTGCCAGCAGCTTAGAGGCCTTCCAAGAGACCCAGTACTTC.

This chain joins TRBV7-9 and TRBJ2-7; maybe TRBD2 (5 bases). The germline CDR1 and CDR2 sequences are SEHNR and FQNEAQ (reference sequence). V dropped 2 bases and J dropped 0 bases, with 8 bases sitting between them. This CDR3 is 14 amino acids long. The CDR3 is CASSLTRASYEQYF. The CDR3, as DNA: TGTGCCAGCAGCTTAACTAGGGCCTCCTACGAGCAGTACTTC.

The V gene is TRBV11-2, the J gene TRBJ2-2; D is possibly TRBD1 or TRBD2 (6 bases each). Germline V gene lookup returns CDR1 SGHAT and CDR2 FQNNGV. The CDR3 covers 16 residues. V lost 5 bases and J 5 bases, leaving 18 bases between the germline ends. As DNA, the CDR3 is TGTGCCAGCAGCCCCTTCGGGGGCCCGAGGACCGGGGAGCTGTTTTTT. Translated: CASSPFGGPRTGELFF.

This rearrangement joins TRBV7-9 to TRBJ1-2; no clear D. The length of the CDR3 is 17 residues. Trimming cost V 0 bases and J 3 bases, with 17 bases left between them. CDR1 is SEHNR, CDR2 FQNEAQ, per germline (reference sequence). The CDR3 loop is CASSLALRRPNYYGYTF. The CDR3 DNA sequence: TGTGCCAGCAGCTTAGCCCTCAGGCGCCCTAACTACTATGGCTACACCTTC.

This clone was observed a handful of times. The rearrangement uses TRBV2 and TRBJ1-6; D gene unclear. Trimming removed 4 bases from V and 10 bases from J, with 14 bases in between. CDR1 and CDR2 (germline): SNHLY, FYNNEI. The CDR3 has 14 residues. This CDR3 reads CASSARAPRSPLHF. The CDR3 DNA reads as TGTGCCAGCAGTGCTAGGGCCCCCCGCTCACCCCTCCACTTT.

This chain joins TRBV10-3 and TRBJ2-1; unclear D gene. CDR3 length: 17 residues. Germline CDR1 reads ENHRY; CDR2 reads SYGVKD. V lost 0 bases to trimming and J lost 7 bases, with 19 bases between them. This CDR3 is CAISESIRPSPGNEQFF. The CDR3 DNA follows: TGTGCCATCAGTGAGTCGATAAGACCCTCCCCTGGAAATGAGCAGTTCTTC.

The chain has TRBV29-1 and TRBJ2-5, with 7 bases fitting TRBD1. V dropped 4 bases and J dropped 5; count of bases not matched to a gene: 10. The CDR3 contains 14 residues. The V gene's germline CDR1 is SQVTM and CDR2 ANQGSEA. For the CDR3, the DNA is TGCAGCGTTGGGACAGGCAGGTTTGGGGAGACCCAGTACTTC. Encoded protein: CSVGTGRFGETQYF. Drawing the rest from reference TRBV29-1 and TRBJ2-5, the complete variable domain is SAVISQKPSRDICQRGTSLTIQCQVDSQVTMMFWYRQQPGQSLTLIATANQGSEATYESGFVIDKFPISRPNLTFSTLTVSNMSPEDSSIYLCSVGTGRFGETQYFGPGTRLLVL.

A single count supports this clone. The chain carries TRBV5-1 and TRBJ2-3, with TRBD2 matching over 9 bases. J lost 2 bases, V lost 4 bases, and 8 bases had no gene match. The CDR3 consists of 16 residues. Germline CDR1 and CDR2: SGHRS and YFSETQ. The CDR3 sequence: CASSPRLAESTDTQYF. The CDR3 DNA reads TGCGCCAGCAGCCCCAGACTAGCGGAATCCACAGATACGCAGTATTTT.

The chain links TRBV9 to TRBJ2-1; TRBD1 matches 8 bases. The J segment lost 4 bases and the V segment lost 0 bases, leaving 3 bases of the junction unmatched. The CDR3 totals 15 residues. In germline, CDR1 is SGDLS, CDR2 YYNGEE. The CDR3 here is CASSVAGQAYNEQFF. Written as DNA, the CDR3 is TGTGCCAGCAGCGTAGCGGGACAGGCTTACAATGAGCAGTTCTTC. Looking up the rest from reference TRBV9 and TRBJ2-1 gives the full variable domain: DSGVTQTPKHLITATGQRVTLRCSPRSGDLSVYWYQQSLDQGLQFLIQYYNGEERAKGNILERFSAQQFPDLHSELNLSSLELGDSALYFCASSVAGQAYNEQFFGPGTRLTVL.

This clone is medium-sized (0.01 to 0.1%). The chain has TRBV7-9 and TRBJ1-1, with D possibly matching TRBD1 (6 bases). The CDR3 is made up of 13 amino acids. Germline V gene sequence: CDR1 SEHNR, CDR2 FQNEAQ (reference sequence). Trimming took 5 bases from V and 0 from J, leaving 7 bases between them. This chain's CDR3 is CASSRQVNTEAFF. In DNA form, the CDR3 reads TGTGCCAGCAGCAGACAGGTGAACACTGAAGCTTTCTTT.

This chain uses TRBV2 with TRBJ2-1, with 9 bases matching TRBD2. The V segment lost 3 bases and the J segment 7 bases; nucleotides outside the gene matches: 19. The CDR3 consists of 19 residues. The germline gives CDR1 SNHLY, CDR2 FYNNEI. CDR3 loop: CASSEDSGGPVRTGNEQFF. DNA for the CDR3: TGTGCCAGCAGTGAGGATAGCGGGGGCCCCGTAAGAACTGGGAATGAGCAGTTCTTC.

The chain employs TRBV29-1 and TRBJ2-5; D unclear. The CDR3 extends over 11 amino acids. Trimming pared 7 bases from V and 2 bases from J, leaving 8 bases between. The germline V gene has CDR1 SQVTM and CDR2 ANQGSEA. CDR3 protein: CSGAAQETQYF. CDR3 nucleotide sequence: TGCAGCGGGGCGGCGCAAGAGACCCAGTACTTC.

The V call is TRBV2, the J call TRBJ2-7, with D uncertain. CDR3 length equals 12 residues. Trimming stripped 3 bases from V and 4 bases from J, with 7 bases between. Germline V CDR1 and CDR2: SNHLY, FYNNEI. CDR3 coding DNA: TGTGCCAGCAGTGACCGGAGTTACGAGCAGTACTTC. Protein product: CASSDRSYEQYF.

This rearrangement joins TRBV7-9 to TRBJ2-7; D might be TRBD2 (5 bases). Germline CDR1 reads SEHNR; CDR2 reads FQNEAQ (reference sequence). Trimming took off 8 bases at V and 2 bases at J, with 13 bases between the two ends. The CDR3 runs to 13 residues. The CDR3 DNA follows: TGTGCCAGCCGGAGAGGGAACACCTACGAGCAGTACTTC. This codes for CASRRGNTYEQYF.